This T cell receptor (beta chain) is drawn from a study of Ad26.COV2.S vaccination and SARS-CoV-2 variants. Study context: Administration of Ad26.COV2.S was intramuscular, either once or twice 56 days apart.

J lost 0 bases, V lost 4 bases, and 13 bases had no gene match. CDR1 is LGHDT, CDR2 YNNKEL, per germline (reference sequence). The CDR3 sequence is 18 residues long. Some clones are missing from TCRdb's copy, which holds only in-frame ones; the method was immunoSEQ multiplex PCR. The sample lists about 330,000 clones; 85% to 90% were seen once. Treatment of the sample: around 19 received Ad26.COV2.S at low or high dose, single or two shots; five or six received placebo; per-sample allocation not given. Sampling was done on day 63 after the first vaccine or placebo injection. Here the sequenced sample was peripheral blood, taken in a trial of Ad26.COV2.S vaccine versus placebo. The chain has TRBV3-1 (or the pseudogene TRBV3-2) and TRBJ1-2; 8 bases fit TRBD1. The clonotype was recovered from a person aged 18-65 years who received the Ad26.COV2.S COVID-19 vaccine or a placebo. CDR3 nucleotides: TGTGCCAGCAGCCTGCAACGGACAGGGTTAAGCGCTAACTATGGCTACACCTTC. Protein sequence: CASSLQRTGLSANYGYTF.